This T cell receptor beta chain emerged from a study of T cells in Graves' hyperthyroidism and ophthalmopathy. Ophthalmopathy in the patients scored at least 3 on Clinical Activity Score and at least 4 on NOSPECS grade, lasting under 3 months. Pregnant or lactating patients were excluded, as were those with uncontrolled infection or other autoimmune disease. Diagnostic decisions used clinical symptoms, serum thyroxine and TRAb, thyroid ultrasound and orbital computed tomography. What was amplified from RNA transcripts were TCR beta CDR3 regions. The HTBI set primed first-round TCR CDR3 RT-PCR. TCRdb reprocessed the multiplex PCR reads via MiXCR and lists one record per CDR3 protein. Counted here are hundreds of thousands of distinct CDR3 sequences, roughly 15% occurring once; the ten biggest clones make up about 12%. The CDR3 extends over 15 amino acids. J was trimmed by 5 bases and V by 1 base; bases with no gene match: 7. In germline, CDR1 is PRHDT, CDR2 FYEKMQ (reference sequence).

This clonotype has ten or more counts. This clonotype was sampled from a young man with Graves' ophthalmopathy. The sequenced material came from blood. The chain links TRBV13 to TRBJ2-5; TRBD2 agrees at 7 bases. CDR3 bases: TGTGCCAGCAGCTTAGAGGCGGGAGATATCGAGACCCAGTACTTC. It specifies CASSLEAGDIETQYF.